A single TCR beta chain is shown here with its context. Antigen specificity is unknown. Germline V gene data show CDR1 as MNHEY and CDR2 as SMNVEV (reference sequence). The CDR3 spans 15 residues. V trimming: 6 bases; J trimming: 0 bases; junction bases outside the gene matches: 5. This sample is part of a study of cytomegalovirus exposure and HLA in healthy donors. The study's findings and limits: On later analysis, the bulk of CMV-associated TCR beta chains appeared to be HLA-restricted. The availability of immune exposure information extended only to CMV serostatus.

Primers included in the PCR were 60 Vbeta and 13 Jbeta primers. In the original workflow: It was a later analysis that counted roughly 80 million unique TCR beta chains, of which roughly 10 million were shared. Sequenced by immunoSEQ multiplex PCR; TCRdb stores in-frame clones only, minus some. V and J calls plus clone size are reproduced from that table; the DNA served to infer D and trimming. The table has 85,000 to 130,000 clones, around 75% seen once; the top ten hold roughly 2.8%. The sequence derives from a female donor in good health and CMV-seronegative. This chain uses TRBV27 with TRBJ1-5; 7 bases match TRBD1. Source material: PBMCs. As DNA, the CDR3 is TGTGCCAGCAGAGCAGACAGGGTTAGCAATCAGCCCCAGCATTTT. It is translated as CASRADRVSNQPQHF.